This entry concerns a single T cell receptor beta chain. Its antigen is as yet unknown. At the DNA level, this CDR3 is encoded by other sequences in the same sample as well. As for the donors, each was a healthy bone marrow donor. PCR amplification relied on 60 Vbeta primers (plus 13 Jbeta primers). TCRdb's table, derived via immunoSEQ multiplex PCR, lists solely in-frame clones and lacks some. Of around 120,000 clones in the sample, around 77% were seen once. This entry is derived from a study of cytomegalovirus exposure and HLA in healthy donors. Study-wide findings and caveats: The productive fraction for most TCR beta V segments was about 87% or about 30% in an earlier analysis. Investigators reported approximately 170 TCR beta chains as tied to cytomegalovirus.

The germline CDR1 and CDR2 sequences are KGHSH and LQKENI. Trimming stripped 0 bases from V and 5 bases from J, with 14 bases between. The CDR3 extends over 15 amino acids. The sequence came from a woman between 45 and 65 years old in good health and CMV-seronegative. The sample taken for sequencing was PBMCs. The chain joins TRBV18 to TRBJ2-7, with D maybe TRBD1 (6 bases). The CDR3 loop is CASSPPRGVTNEQYF. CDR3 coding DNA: TGTGCCAGCTCACCACCCAGGGGAGTTACCAACGAGCAGTACTTC.